The 10 T cell receptor beta chains below all came from one sample that was sequenced in a study of blood T cell repertoires in COVID-19. Method: immunoSEQ multiplex PCR; TCRdb's copy keeps in-frame clones and lacks some. The data hold about 300,000 clones, with approximately 90% observed a single time. Sequenced input: PBMCs or T cells enriched from blood (not recorded which). The receptors come from a man aged 30 to 39 who had recovered from COVID-19.

V is TRBV7-9 and J is TRBJ1-1; TRBD1 agrees at 10 bases. This CDR3 spans 14 amino acids. Germline CDR1 is SEHNR and CDR2 is FQNEAQ (reference sequence). Trimming cost V 4 bases and J 7 bases; bases outside gene matches: 6. CDR3 nucleotides: TGTGCCAGCAGCTCTGGGACAGGGGAAGTTGAAGCTTTCTTT. It encodes CASSSGTGEVEAFF.

V and J are TRBV12-5 and TRBJ2-1, with D perhaps matching TRBD2 (6 bases). The CDR3 is made up of 16 amino acids. The V end was cut by 1 base, the J end by 0 bases, with 10 bases between. Germline assignment: CDR1 LGHNT and CDR2 FRNRAP. CDR3 amino acids: CASGLGGGDSYNEQFF. The DNA for the CDR3 is TGTGCTAGTGGTTTGGGCGGCGGGGACTCCTACAATGAGCAGTTCTTC.

Only one count was recorded for this clone. The genes are TRBV30 and TRBJ1-1; D gene ambiguous. This CDR3 is built from 13 residues. V was trimmed by 2 bases and J by 3 bases, leaving 10 bases between them. The germline CDR1 and CDR2 sequences are GTSNPN and SVGIG (reference sequence). The CDR3 sequence: CAWSTSRDTEAFF. CDR3 coding DNA: TGTGCCTGGAGTACCTCCCGAGACACTGAAGCTTTCTTT.

The chain carries TRBV11-3 and TRBJ1-1, with D possibly being TRBD1 (6 bases). The ends were cut back, 3 bases at V and 4 bases at J, with 9 bases in the middle. CDR1 and CDR2 from the germline V gene are SGHNT and YENEEA. This CDR3 has 13 amino acids. The CDR3 sequence is CASSFSQGTEAFF. CDR3 nucleotide sequence: TGTGCCAGCAGCTTTTCACAGGGCACTGAAGCTTTCTTT.

The gene calls are TRBV6-5 and TRBJ2-7; 7 nucleotides agree with TRBD1. The germline V gene has CDR1 MNHEY and CDR2 SVGAGI. The CDR3 has 15 residues. The V and J ends lost 11 bases and 9 bases, in that order; junction bases with no gene match: 22. CDR3 sequence reads: CACEGFPETGLGQYF. In DNA, the CDR3 is TGTGCCTGTGAAGGCTTCCCGGAGACAGGGCTTGGGCAGTACTTC.

This sequence joins TRBV5-1 and TRBJ1-4; D remains unclear. V was clipped by 2 bases and J by 6 bases, with 14 bases between them. CDR3 length equals 15 residues. Germline CDR1 reads SGHRS; CDR2 reads YFSETQ. The CDR3 bases are TGCGCCAGCAGCTTCCTTTCTCCCACGGATGAAAAACTGTTTTTT. As protein: CASSFLSPTDEKLFF. Full variable domain (rest looked up from reference TRBV5-1 and TRBJ1-4): KAGVTQTPRYLIKTRGQQVTLSCSPISGHRSVSWYQQTPGQGLQFLFEYFSETQRNKGNFPGRFSGRQFSNSRSEMNVSTLELGDSALYLCASSFLSPTDEKLFFGSGTQLSVL.

The rearrangement uses TRBV6-4 and TRBJ1-1; 12 bases are a match to TRBD1. CDR1 is MRHNA, CDR2 SNTAGT, per germline. Trimming took 6 bases from V and 10 from J; bases not matched to a gene: 3. CDR3 length: 12 amino acids. The CDR3 DNA is TGTGCCAGCAGGGGACAGGGGGCGAGAGCTTTCTTT. This gives the protein CASRGQGARAFF.

This clone was seen more than once but under ten times. The chain couples TRBV27 to TRBJ2-3, with TRBD2 matching 14 bases. Trimming took 2 bases from V and 13 from J; bases not matched to a gene: 14. The germline V gene has CDR1 MNHEY and CDR2 SMNVEV (reference sequence). The CDR3 has 17 residues. CDR3 nucleotide sequence: TGTGCCAGCAGTTTAGCGCCACCGGGACTAGCGGGGGACAGGGAGTATTTT. This codes for CASSLAPPGLAGDREYF.

V is TRBV7-9 and J is TRBJ1-1; weak D call: TRBD1 (6 bases). V shed 0 bases and J shed 6 bases, with 8 bases lying between them. This CDR3 has 13 amino acids. Germline CDR1 SEHNR, CDR2 FQNEAQ (reference sequence). CDR3: CASSLARTAEAFF. CDR3 nucleotides: TGTGCCAGCAGCTTAGCTAGGACAGCTGAAGCTTTCTTT. Drawing the rest from reference TRBV7-9 and TRBJ1-1, the complete variable domain is DTGVSQNPRHKITKRGQNVTFRCDPISEHNRLYWYRQTLGQGPEFLTYFQNEAQLEKSRLLSDRFSAERPKGSFSTLEIQRTEQGDSAMYLCASSLARTAEAFFGQGTRLTVV.

The rearrangement links TRBV11-2 to TRBJ1-1; D is uncertain. The germline V and J ends were trimmed by 0 bases and 1 base, with 15 bases remaining between them. The germline V gene encodes CDR1 SGHAT and CDR2 FQNNGV. The CDR3 has 17 amino acids. For the CDR3, the DNA is TGTGCCAGCAGCTTAGAACGACTAGGTGGGAGGAACACTGAAGCTTTCTTT. Translation: CASSLERLGGRNTEAFF.